The clone carrying this TCR beta chain was observed a few times. Distinct nucleotide sequences in the sample also encode this CDR3. The CDR3 length is 11 residues. V lost 4 bases and J lost 7, with 8 bases in between. Germline assignment: CDR1 DFQATT and CDR2 SNEGSKA (reference sequence). These data originate in a study of beta chain features in type 1 diabetes. The isolated RNA, all of it, was reverse transcribed, so expressed TCRB transcripts were what got sequenced. Profiling relied on immunoSEQ multiplex PCR, and the TCRdb table lists in-frame clones only, not all of them. The sample gives almost 350,000 clones, roughly 8% of which show up once; less than 0.45% is in the top ten.

The chain couples TRBV20-1 to TRBJ2-1; possible D gene TRBD2, 6 bases. Sequenced: central memory CD4+ T cells from blood. The TCR comes from a woman younger than 35 in good health. DNA of the CDR3: TGCAGTGCTATAAGCGGGAATGAGCAGTTCTTC. Protein sequence: CSAISGNEQFF.